This TCR beta chain is drawn from a study of Ad26.COV2.S vaccination and SARS-CoV-2 variants. Study in general: The trial was COV1001 and the donor's arm was Ad26.COV2.S.

Method: immunoSEQ multiplex PCR; TCRdb's copy keeps in-frame clones and lacks some. Counted here are around 250,000 clones, around 88% occurring once; the ten biggest clones make up roughly 3%. Treatment defined: about 20 received Ad26.COV2.S at low or high dose, single or two shots; about five received placebo; per-sample allocation not given. The investigators took samples on day 63 after the first vaccine or placebo injection. V was cut by 7 bases and J by 3 bases, with 13 bases left in between. CDR3 length equals 13 residues. Looked up from germline, CDR1 is SGDLS and CDR2 is YYNGEE. This TCR derives from a person between 18 and 65 years old who received the Ad26.COV2.S COVID-19 vaccine or a placebo. This material consisted of peripheral blood, taken in a trial of Ad26.COV2.S vaccine versus placebo. This rearrangement joins TRBV9 to TRBJ1-2; maybe TRBD1 (5 bases). The chain's CDR3 is CASGAGSDYGYTF. The CDR3, as DNA: TGTGCCAGCGGGGCTGGGTCTGACTATGGCTACACCTTC.